The rows below give T cell receptor beta chains drawn from one sample of a study of metastatic and nonmetastatic thyroid tumors. TCRdb redid the clone calls on the PCR reads using MiXCR. The sample lists over 11,000 clones; around 22% were seen once. The specimen was blood. The receptors derive from a female donor with papillary thyroid cancer or a benign thyroid nodule (not recorded which). Some clones in this sample may be carry-over from other donors' samples. Both conserved end residues are part of each CDR3. A D gene is named only where the DNA matches it firmly. Not all rows give a size; the values are once, few, many and, for expanded clones, a class.

D gene | clone size | J gene | V gene | CDR3 DNA | CDR3 protein
NA | few | TRBJ2-7 | TRBV6-2/TRBV6-3 | TGTGCCAGCAGTTACTCCCTAGGTACCGAGCAGTACTTC | CASSYSLGTEQYF
NA | many | TRBJ1-1 | TRBV2 | TGTGCCAGCAGTGACGTGTCGGGAGGTACTGAAGCTTTCTTT | CASSDVSGGTEAFF
TRBD2 | NA | TRBJ2-5 | TRBV20-1 | TGCAGTGCTAGCGGGGGGAAAGAGACCCAGTACTTC | CSASGGKETQYF
TRBD2 | NA | TRBJ2-7 | TRBV2 | TGTGCCAGCAGTGAAGATGTGGTAGCGGGAGGGCCGGGCACCTACGAGCAGTACTTC | CASSEDVVAGGPGTYEQYF
NA | many | TRBJ1-1 | TRBV30 | TGTGCCTGGAGTACAGGGCTGGTTGAAGCTTTCTTT | CAWSTGLVEAFF
NA | many | TRBJ2-6 | TRBV11-3 | TGTGCCAGCAGCCCCAGGGACCCAGGGGCCAACGTCCTGACTTTC | CASSPRDPGANVLTF
TRBD1 | NA | TRBJ1-2 | TRBV4-1 | TGCGCCAGCAGCCAGGATTCACAGGGGAGCTATGGCTACACCTTC | CASSQDSQGSYGYTF
TRBD1 | medium-sized | TRBJ2-7 | TRBV28 | TGTGCCAGCAGTACCCCGGACAGGGGGGAGTACGAGCAGTACTTC | CASSTPDRGEYEQYF
NA | NA | TRBJ2-7 | TRBV20-1 | TGCAGTGCTAGAGGGGAACGGGACTACGAGCAGTACTTC | CSARGERDYEQYF
NA | many | TRBJ2-7 | TRBV5-5 | TGTGCCAGCGAAGGGGCCTACACTTACGAGCAGTACTTC | CASEGAYTYEQYF
NA | once | TRBJ2-4 | TRBV6-2/TRBV6-3 | TGTGCCAGCAGTCACTCGCAGGACAGAGGCACCTCAATAGCCAAAAACATTCAGTACTTC | CASSHSQDRGTSIAKNIQYF
NA | NA | TRBJ1-2 | TRBV20-1 | TGCAGTGCTAGGACTGGGACCATTGACGGCTACACCTTC | CSARTGTIDGYTF
NA | medium-sized | TRBJ1-5 | TRBV6-2/TRBV6-3 | TGTGCCAGCAGTCCCGGTGGGGCGAGTCAGCCCCAGCATTTT | CASSPGGASQPQHF
NA | NA | TRBJ2-7 | TRBV7-8 | TGTGCCAGCAGCTTAGGGGCGGTCTACGAGCAGTACTTC | CASSLGAVYEQYF
TRBD2 | many | TRBJ2-5 | TRBV19 | TGTGCCAGTAAGAGACTAGCGGGGGGGCTATCAGAGACCCAGTACTTC | CASKRLAGGLSETQYF
NA | many | TRBJ2-2 | TRBV18 | TGTGCCAGCTCACCACCGACAGGAGTAGGGAACACCGGGGAGCTGTTTTTT | CASSPPTGVGNTGELFF
NA | medium-sized | TRBJ1-6 | TRBV28 | TGTGCCAGCAGTTTTCAGAGCTCCTATAATTCACCCCTCCACTTT | CASSFQSSYNSPLHF
NA | NA | TRBJ1-6 | TRBV18 | TGTGCCAGCGAAGGCGGGGGGGCTGGAAATTCACCCCTCCACTTT | CASEGGGAGNSPLHF
TRBD1 | many | TRBJ1-4 | TRBV7-2 | TGTGCCAGCAGCTTTAACAGGGGGCGCGGTGAAAAACTGTTTTTT | CASSFNRGRGEKLFF
NA | NA | TRBJ1-1 | TRBV20-1 | TGCAGTGGTAGAAAGGGGCGGGCGGTACCTGAAGCTTTCTTT | CSGRKGRAVPEAFF
NA | NA | TRBJ1-6 | TRBV28 | TGTGCCACTCAGGGTTTCCCTAATTCACCCCTCCACTTT | CATQGFPNSPLHF
NA | many | TRBJ1-6 | TRBV5-4 | TGTGCCAGCAGCTTACGGGATTATAATTCACCCCTCCACTTT | CASSLRDYNSPLHF
NA | NA | TRBJ2-5 | TRBV7-2 | TGTGCCAGCAGCTTAGTTCGCTTGGAACAAGAGACCCAGTACTTC | CASSLVRLEQETQYF
NA | medium-sized | TRBJ2-5 | TRBV12-3/TRBV12-4 | TGTGCCAGCAGTTTACCTCTACAAGAGACCCAGTACTTC | CASSLPLQETQYF
TRBD2 | many | TRBJ2-7 | TRBV30 | TGTGCCTGGAGGAGACCGGGGGGGGCGAAGTACGAGCAGTACTTC | CAWRRPGGAKYEQYF
TRBD2 | many | TRBJ2-7 | TRBV5-1 | TGCGCCAGCAGCTTATCCGGGGGGGCGGCGTGGGAGCAGTACTTC | CASSLSGGAAWEQYF
NA | NA | TRBJ2-5 | TRBV2 | TGTGCCAGCGCAGGGCAGGGAAGAAGTTGGGAGACCCAGTACTTC | CASAGQGRSWETQYF
NA | once | TRBJ2-7 | TRBV5-4 | TGTGCCAGCAGCTTGAGTGGCAGCTCCTACGAGCAGTACTTC | CASSLSGSSYEQYF